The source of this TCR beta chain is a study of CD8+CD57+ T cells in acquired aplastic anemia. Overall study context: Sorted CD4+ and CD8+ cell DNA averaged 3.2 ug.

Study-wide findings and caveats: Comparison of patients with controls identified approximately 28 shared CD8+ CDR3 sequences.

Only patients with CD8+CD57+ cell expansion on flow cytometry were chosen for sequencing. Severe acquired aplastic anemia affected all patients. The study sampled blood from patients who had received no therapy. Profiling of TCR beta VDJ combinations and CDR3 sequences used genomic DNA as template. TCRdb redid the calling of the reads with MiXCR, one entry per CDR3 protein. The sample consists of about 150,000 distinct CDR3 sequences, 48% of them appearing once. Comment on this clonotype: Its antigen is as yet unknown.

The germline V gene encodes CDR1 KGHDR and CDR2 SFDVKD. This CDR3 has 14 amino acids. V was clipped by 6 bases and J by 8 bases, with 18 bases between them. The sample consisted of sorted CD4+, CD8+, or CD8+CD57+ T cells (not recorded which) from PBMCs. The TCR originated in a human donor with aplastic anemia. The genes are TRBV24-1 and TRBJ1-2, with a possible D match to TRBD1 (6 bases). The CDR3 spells CATSPEDRTAGYTF. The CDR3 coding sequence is TGTGCCACCAGTCCAGAGGACAGAACAGCAGGCTACACCTTC.